This entry describes one TCR beta chain. This sample is part of a study of T cell responses to AZD1222 COVID-19 vaccine. The germline V gene has CDR1 SNHLY and CDR2 FYNNEI. The CDR3 has 16 residues. With 5 bases clipped from V and 3 bases from J, the junction kept 7 bases outside the gene matches. Measured with immunoSEQ multiplex PCR; TCRdb has only the in-frame clones, and not every one. Of over 90,000 clones detected, approximately 87% appear once; the ten largest clones hold 9% to 13%. Both about-4-week and about-12-week second-dose recipients were combined. This rearrangement joins TRBV2 to TRBJ1-3; 10 bases fit TRBD1. The sequences come from peripheral blood, collected 28 days after the second AZD1222 dose. This clonotype was obtained from an adult who received the AZD1222 COVID-19 vaccine. The CDR3 spells CASSLRTGGLGNTIYF. The CDR3 DNA follows: TGTGCCAGCAGTTTACGGACAGGGGGTCTTGGAAACACCATATATTTT.